This TCR beta chain was obtained from a study of T cells after yellow fever vaccination (dated by TCRdb to between 2019 and 2020). Describing the broader study: The SMART-Seq v4 Ultra Low Input RNA kit was used to prepare libraries from fractions with low cell numbers. To follow T-cell clones before and after primary and booster YFV17D yellow fever vaccination, bulk TCR alpha and beta repertoires were sequenced over time. Two healthy male donors, one aged 18 to 29 and one aged 30 to 40 years, were included in the cohort. Bulk PBMC replicates and cell subsets were isolated from blood drawn at multiple timepoints before and after both primary and secondary immunization.

TCR cDNA was synthesized by 5'RACE template switching, which introduced a universal primer site and unique molecular identifiers. cDNA synthesis was primed from both the TCR alpha and TCR beta constant segments. Library amplification involved two PCR steps, and the second step added sample barcodes and sequencing adapters. Sequencing of libraries was done on Illumina HiSeq 2500 (2x100 bp) or NovaSeq (2x150 bp). The authors' pipeline ran thus. MIGEC handled demultiplexing of reads and collapsing into UMI consensus sequences, while MiXCR performed V(D)J alignment. Clonotypes responding to the vaccine were identified with edgeR on replicate PBMC samples, with the criteria of FDR below 0.01 and a log2 fold change above 5 up to day 15. Each bulk clonotype was labeled CD4 or CD8 based on which sequenced repertoire, CD4 or CD8, contained the clonotype at higher abundance. TCRdb applied fastp at Q25 and MiXCR to the public reads, then kept only in-frame beta chains. Rows are unified per CDR3 protein, each entry keeping the most common DNA and genes. The V and J calls, along with clone size, are taken from TCRdb and not from the paper's own processing. The sample profile shows 450,000 to 600,000 distinct CDR3 sequences; about 13% of them were found once. The top ten clones comprise around an eighth of the sample.

Here V drops 5 bases and J drops 1 base, and the junction holds 6 bases not matched to any gene. CDR1 and CDR2 are read off the germline V gene as SGHDT and YYEEEE. The CDR3 numbers 15 residues from cysteine through phenylalanine. Left in the record is the CDR3 DNA by itself, 45 bases read in frame from the first base. According to the study, the label for this sample's treatment or condition signals: live attenuated yellow fever vaccine strain. At each blood-draw timepoint, two biological replicates of bulk PBMCs were collected. A standard Ficoll-Paque protocol was used to isolate PBMCs from peripheral blood. TriZol was used to extract RNA from bulk PBMCs, from CD4 and CD8 fractions, and from dextramer-positive and dextramer-negative fractions. Overall study results and their limits: The secondary T-cell response was found to be weaker but faster than the primary response, with a peak reached on day 5 rather than on day 15. After the booster, most clones that had expanded after primary vaccination were detected again (around 95% of CD4 and 88% of CD8), suggesting broad maintenance of memory. Computational filtering was required because FACS-sorted repertoires could contain abundant contaminating clonotypes from the bulk population. The study included only two donors, which limits how far the findings can be generalized. A small fraction of clonotypes showed up in both the CD4 and CD8 compartments, probably as a result of convergent recombination.

In its sample, this clonotype was seen many times. This clone's antigen is unknown. No base-level quality is on record; no much larger clone is a single base apart. The sequence derives from a man younger than 40 who received the YFV17D yellow fever vaccine. Sample: PBMCs, taken on the day of the yellow fever booster vaccination. The chain was built from TRBV5-6 and TRBJ2-5; TRBD2 matches 9 bases in the middle. The DNA sequence is TGTGCCAGCAGTCCTAGCGGGGCTGTCCAAGAGACCCAGTACTTC. Translated, this gives CASSPSGAVQETQYF. With the portions outside the CDR3 filled from the reference TRBV5-6 and TRBJ2-5 genes, the complete variable region becomes DAGVTQSPTHLIKTRGQQVTLRCSPKSGHDTVSWYQQALGQGPQFIFQYYEEEERQRGNFPDRFSGHQFPNYSSELNVNALLLGDSALYLCASSPSGAVQETQYFGPGTRLLVL.